The 17 T cell receptor beta chains given below trace back to one sample, sequenced in a study of regulatory T cells in long-lasting Graves disease. Time point meaning: newly diagnosed GD, antithyroid drugs for less than 3 months. PBMC RNA served as the TCR library source. Investigators prepared the TCR beta libraries by applying iRepertoire HTBI primers and Arm-PCR of CDR3 regions. Each CDR3 protein is one row after TCRdb ran MiXCR on the multiplex PCR reads. This table has 350,000 to 450,000 distinct CDR3 sequences, over 15% appearing once. These data also formed part of another study, on T cells in Graves' hyperthyroidism and ophthalmopathy.

The sample here was peripheral blood mononuclear cells (PBMCs), taken at new diagnosis, from a patient treated with antithyroid drugs. These receptors all come from a middle-aged man with Graves disease.

This clonotype came up many times. The chain is built from TRBV5-1 and TRBJ2-5; 7 bases fit TRBD1. The V and J ends lost 0 bases and 2 bases, in that order; junction bases with no gene match: 1. The CDR3 runs 14 residues. Germline V gene lookup returns CDR1 SGHRS and CDR2 YFSETQ. For the CDR3, the DNA is TGCGCCAGCAGCTTGGCGACAGGGCAAGAGACCCAGTACTTC. Protein product: CASSLATGQETQYF.

This clonotype was counted at least ten times. The V call is TRBV3-1, the J call TRBJ2-7; TRBD1 might be the D (7 bases). V lost 6 bases and J lost 3, with 9 bases in between. Germline-derived CDR1 and CDR2 are LGHDT and YNNKEL (reference sequence). There are 12 residues in the CDR3. In DNA, the CDR3 is TGTGCCAGCAGTCAGGGGGGCTACGAGCAGTACTTC. Amino acid sequence: CASSQGGYEQYF.

This clonotype showed up many times. The chain uses TRBV20-1 and TRBJ2-7; 9 nucleotides agree with TRBD1. Trimming at V came to 6 bases and at J to 2 bases, leaving 8 bases not matched to a gene. The CDR3 is made up of 14 amino acids. CDR1 is DFQATT, CDR2 SNEGSKA, per germline (reference sequence). In DNA, the CDR3 is TGCAGTGCCACCGGGACAGGGCACCCCTACGAGCAGTACTTC. It encodes CSATGTGHPYEQYF.

J is TRBJ2-2 and V is TRBV5-8; D call uncertain. The V and J ends lost 3 bases and 7 bases respectively, with 7 bases between them. The germline CDR1 and CDR2 sequences are SGHTS and YDEGEE. CDR3 length equals 12 residues. The CDR3 DNA is TGTGCCAGCAGCTCACGCTTCGGGGAGCTGTTTTTT. This encodes CASSSRFGELFF.

The gene calls are TRBV19 and TRBJ1-5; 10 bases are a match to TRBD1. Trimming removed 3 bases from V and 1 base from J; junction bases left unmatched: 6. The CDR3 has 17 residues. Germline V gene sequence: CDR1 LNHDA, CDR2 SQIVND (reference sequence). The CDR3 nucleotides are TGTGCCAGTAGTATGAGGAGACAGGGGGCGAGCAATCAGCCCCAGCATTTT. Protein: CASSMRRQGASNQPQHF.

The chain combines TRBV29-1 with TRBJ2-5; D uncertain. CDR1 and CDR2 (germline): SQVTM, ANQGSEA. CDR3 length: 10 amino acids. Trimming removed 4 bases at V and 3 bases at J, with 3 bases between. CDR3: CSVAEETQYF. The CDR3 coding sequence is TGCAGCGTTGCGGAAGAGACCCAGTACTTC.

The table lists this clonotype with many counts. The chain couples TRBV20-1 to TRBJ2-7; D is unclear. V was shortened by 7 bases and J by 1 base, with 5 bases between the two germline ends. CDR3 length equals 10 residues. From germline, CDR1 is DFQATT and CDR2 SNEGSKA (reference sequence). This CDR3 is CSGGSYEQYF. The CDR3 bases are TGCAGTGGTGGGTCCTACGAGCAGTACTTC.

This clonotype was picked up a small number of times. The V and J genes are TRBV19 and TRBJ2-3; 8 bases line up with TRBD1. CDR3 length: 13 residues. Germline V CDR1 and CDR2: LNHDA, SQIVND (reference sequence). Trimming cost V 6 bases and J 4 bases; bases outside gene matches: 3. The CDR3 DNA follows: TGTGCCAGTAGCCGGACAGGGCCAGATACGCAGTATTTT. Protein product: CASSRTGPDTQYF.

There are many counts of this clonotype. This chain joins TRBV28 and TRBJ2-3; maybe TRBD1 (6 bases). Between the trimmed V and J ends, which lost 5 bases and 1 base, there was a span of 16 bases. Germline loops: CDR1 MDHEN, CDR2 SYDVKM. The CDR3 consists of 16 residues. The CDR3: CASSLTGLRGTDTQYF. CDR3 nucleotides: TGTGCCAGCAGTCTCACAGGGCTACGTGGCACAGATACGCAGTATTTT. The full variable domain, rest sourced from reference TRBV28 and TRBJ2-3, is DVKVTQSSRYLVKRTGEKVFLECVQDMDHENMFWYRQDPGLGLRLIYFSYDVKMKEKGDIPEGYSVSREKKERFSLILESASTNQTSMYLCASSLTGLRGTDTQYFGPGTRLTVL.

This clonotype appeared many times. The rearrangement uses TRBV4-1 and TRBJ2-6; D possibly corresponds to TRBD1 (6 bases). Germline lookup yields CDR1 MGHRA and CDR2 YSYEKL. This CDR3 region has 17 residues. The V and J ends lost 4 bases and 5 bases respectively, with 18 bases between them. CDR3 DNA: TGCGCCAGCAGCCCTCAAGCCCTGAGGGACAGGGCCAACGTCCTGACTTTC. Translating it yields CASSPQALRDRANVLTF.

This clonotype was seen repeatedly, ten times or more. The rearrangement joins TRBV27 to TRBJ2-7; maybe TRBD2 (7 bases). The germline V gene encodes CDR1 MNHEY and CDR2 SMNVEV (reference sequence). This CDR3 comprises 14 residues. V was cut by 10 bases and J by 3 bases, with 19 bases left in between. The CDR3 loop is CATRDGGGGYEQYF. In DNA form, the CDR3 reads TGTGCCACCAGAGATGGGGGCGGGGGCTACGAGCAGTACTTC.

This clonotype was counted many times. This chain uses TRBV6-2 or TRBV6-3 with TRBJ2-5; 10 bases fit TRBD2. CDR1 and CDR2 from the germline V gene are MNHEY and SVGEGT. V trimming: 6 bases; J trimming: 6 bases; junction bases outside the gene matches: 7. CDR3 length equals 14 residues. CDR3 coding DNA: TGTGCCAGCAGCAAAAGCGGGGGGGCTCAGACCCAGTACTTC. Protein: CASSKSGGAQTQYF.

This chain connects TRBV10-3 to TRBJ1-2; 7 bases are shared with TRBD1. This CDR3 spans 15 amino acids. Trimming removed 5 bases from V and 7 bases from J; junction bases left unmatched: 13. CDR1 is ENHRY, CDR2 SYGVKD, per germline. As DNA, the CDR3 is TGTGCCATCAGTAGACAACAGGGGCCGCGGGGTGGCTACACCTTC. Its translation is CAISRQQGPRGGYTF.

The V gene is TRBV6-2 or TRBV6-3, the J gene TRBJ2-5; 8 nucleotides match TRBD2. V shed 6 bases and J 4 bases; nucleotides not matched to a gene: 7. Germline values: CDR1 MNHEY, CDR2 SVGEGT. The CDR3 extends over 14 amino acids. CDR3 loop: CASSGGVGGETQYF. The DNA of the CDR3 is TGTGCCAGCAGCGGGGGGGTAGGAGGAGAGACCCAGTACTTC.

This clonotype was picked up many times. The chain couples TRBV7-2 to TRBJ2-7, with 7 bases that match TRBD1. Germline loops: CDR1 SGHTA, CDR2 FQGNSA. The CDR3 extends over 13 amino acids. Losses at the gene ends were 7 bases for V and 3 bases for J; bases not matched to a gene: 6. The CDR3 protein is CASTRQGNYEQYF. Here the CDR3 DNA reads TGTGCCAGCACCCGACAGGGCAACTACGAGCAGTACTTC.

The chain recombines TRBV5-5 with TRBJ2-3, with D possibly being TRBD2 (5 bases). CDR3 length equals 12 residues. Trimming pared 4 bases from V and 7 bases from J, leaving 10 bases between. CDR1 and CDR2 from the germline V gene are SGHKS and YYEKEE (reference sequence). CDR3 coding DNA: TGTGCCAGCAGCGCGGGTGGCAATACGCAGTATTTT. Translated, it gives CASSAGGNTQYF.

In this sample, this clonotype turned up once. V usage is TRBV6-1 and J usage is TRBJ2-7; 12 positions match TRBD2. The CDR3 has 15 residues. Germline V gives CDR1 MNHNS, CDR2 SASEGT. J was trimmed by 3 bases and V by 5 bases; bases with no gene match: 5. The CDR3 nucleotides read TGTGCCAGCAGTCCCCTGGGACTAGCGGGCTACGAGCAGTACTTC. The encoded protein is CASSPLGLAGYEQYF.